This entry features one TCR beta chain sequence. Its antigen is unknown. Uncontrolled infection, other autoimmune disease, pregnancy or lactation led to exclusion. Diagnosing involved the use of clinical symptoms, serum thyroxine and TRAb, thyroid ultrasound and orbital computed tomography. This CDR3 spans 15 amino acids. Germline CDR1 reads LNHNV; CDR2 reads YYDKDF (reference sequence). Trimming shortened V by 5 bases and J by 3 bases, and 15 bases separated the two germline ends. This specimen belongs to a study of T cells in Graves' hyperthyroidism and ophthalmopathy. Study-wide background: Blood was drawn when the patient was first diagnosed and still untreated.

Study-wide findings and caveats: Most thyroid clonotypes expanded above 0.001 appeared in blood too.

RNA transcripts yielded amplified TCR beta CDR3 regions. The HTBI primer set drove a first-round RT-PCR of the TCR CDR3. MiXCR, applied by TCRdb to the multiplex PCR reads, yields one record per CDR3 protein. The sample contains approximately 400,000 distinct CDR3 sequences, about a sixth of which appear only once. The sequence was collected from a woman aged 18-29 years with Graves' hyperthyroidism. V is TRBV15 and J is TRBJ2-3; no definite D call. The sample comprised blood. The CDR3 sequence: CATSLPGLKTDTQYF. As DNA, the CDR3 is TGTGCCACCAGCCTACCTGGGCTGAAGACAGATACGCAGTATTTT.